The T cell receptor (beta chain) under discussion was sequenced for a study of beta chain features in type 1 diabetes. Regarding the study as a whole: Comparison showed that naive, central memory and Treg TCRB repertoires appeared more similar among patients than among healthy donors. Within each of all four CD4+ subsets, Type 1 diabetes patients had TCRB CDR3s that were moderately but significantly shorter.

The CDR3 contains 13 residues. Per the germline V gene, CDR1 is SEHNR and CDR2 is FQNEAQ (reference sequence). The junction had 2 bases not matched to a gene; V was cut back by 3 bases and J by 4 bases. This clone was counted only a few times. Its antigen remains unidentified. Expressed TCRB transcripts were sequenced, since all the RNA that had been isolated was reverse transcribed. Generated by immunoSEQ multiplex PCR, the TCRdb table keeps only in-frame clones and is missing some. The sample has about 23,000 clones, about 50% seen once. The rearrangement links TRBV7-9 to TRBJ2-5; 7 bases align to TRBD1. What was sequenced was stem cell memory CD4+ T cells from blood. This sequence originates from a man aged 18 to 30 with type 1 diabetes. CDR3 DNA: TGTGCCAGCAGCTTTGCAGGGGGAGAGACCCAGTACTTC. This encodes CASSFAGGETQYF.